One and the same sample provided the 20 T cell receptor beta chains below, sequenced in a study of T cells expressing NK-cell markers. For each CDR3 protein, TCRdb gives one entry from its re-call of the 5' RACE reads, without DNA. The sample data list about half a million distinct CDR3 sequences. Source material: blood T cells: a sorted CD56 or NKG2C T cell subset, CD4+ or CD8+ T cells, or bulk PBMC T cells (not recorded which). The receptors derive from a woman aged 45-65 years in good health.

This CDR3 is CASSALSDRFPSDTF. This rearrangement joins TRBV6-1 to TRBJ1-2; the D call from TCRdb, TRBD1, cannot be confirmed without DNA. The CDR3 is 15 residues long. Per the germline V gene, CDR1 is MNHNS and CDR2 is SASEGT.

This sequence joins TRBV12-3 or TRBV12-4 and TRBJ2-1; TCRdb lists TRBD2, though no DNA is available to test this call. The CDR3 runs to 17 residues. The chain's CDR3 is CASSLAGGLAGGSEQFF.

The chain employs TRBV18 and TRBJ2-5; there is no DNA to check the TCRdb D call of TRBD2. The CDR3 spans 15 residues. Germline V gene lookup returns CDR1 KGHSH and CDR2 LQKENI. The CDR3 loop reads CASSSVTSGQETQYF. The full variable domain, rest sourced from reference TRBV18 and TRBJ2-5, is NAGVMQNPRHLVRRRGQEARLRCSPMKGHSHVYWYRQLPEEGLKFMVYLQKENIIDESGMPKERFSAEFPKEGPSILRIQQVVRGDSAAYFCASSSVTSGQETQYFGPGTRLLVL.

This chain uses TRBV6-1 with TRBJ1-2; TCRdb proposes TRBD1, but this gene call is untestable without DNA. There are 13 residues in the CDR3. Germline V gene sequence: CDR1 MNHNS, CDR2 SASEGT. CDR3 sequence reads: CATTKRGIDGYTF.

V and J are TRBV5-1 and TRBJ2-3. Germline-derived CDR1 and CDR2 are SGHRS and YFSETQ. CDR3 length equals 14 residues. The CDR3 spells CASTGSRSTDTQYF.

The V call is TRBV3-1, the J call TRBJ2-7; TCRdb returns TRBD1, unconfirmable since there is no DNA. Germline assignment: CDR1 LGHDT and CDR2 YNNKEL (reference sequence). The CDR3 has 14 residues. The CDR3 reads CASSQVRLRGEQYF.

This chain uses TRBV9 with TRBJ1-6. This CDR3 is 13 amino acids long. Germline assignment: CDR1 SGDLS and CDR2 YYNGEE. The CDR3 sequence: CASSVDNNSPLHF.

This CDR3 is CASSLYGTGKNEQYF. The chain joins TRBV27 to TRBJ2-7; TCRdb gives TRBD1 as the D gene, but with no DNA this cannot be confirmed. Germline V gene lookup returns CDR1 MNHEY and CDR2 SMNVEV (reference sequence). The CDR3 contains 15 residues.

The chain combines TRBV19 with TRBJ2-3. CDR3 size: 16 residues. CDR1 is LNHDA and CDR2 is SQIVND in the germline V gene (reference sequence). The CDR3: CASSHGLADSTDTQYF.

The V call is TRBV29-1, the J call TRBJ2-1; without DNA, the TCRdb call of TRBD1 cannot be checked. The CDR3 has 13 amino acids. CDR1 is SQVTM and CDR2 is ANQGSEA in the germline V gene. The CDR3 spells CSSRDRDLNEQFF.

The genes are TRBV20-1 and TRBJ2-5; TCRdb lists TRBD1, though no DNA is available to test this call. The CDR3 runs to 13 residues. In germline, CDR1 is DFQATT, CDR2 SNEGSKA (reference sequence). The CDR3 protein is CSARTGPRRTQYF.

The rearrangement uses TRBV6-5 and TRBJ2-2; no DNA is available, so the TRBD2 call from TCRdb remains unchecked. The CDR3 consists of 16 residues. Per the germline V gene, CDR1 is MNHEY and CDR2 is SVGAGI. The CDR3 protein is CASSYTGSILTGELFF.

V usage is TRBV5-1 and J usage is TRBJ1-1; TCRdb's D call of TRBD1 is untestable without DNA. CDR1 and CDR2 (germline): SGHRS, YFSETQ. This CDR3 region has 15 residues. CDR3 protein: CASSFLTGVNTEAFF.

The gene calls are TRBV5-1 and TRBJ2-3. The CDR3 is 14 residues long. Per germline, CDR1 SGHRS and CDR2 YFSETQ. This CDR3 is CASRVGLVTDTQYF.

The chain combines TRBV19 with TRBJ2-2; lacking DNA, the TRBD2 call made by TCRdb goes unchecked. In germline, CDR1 is LNHDA, CDR2 SQIVND (reference sequence). The CDR3 loop spans 15 amino acids. The CDR3 reads CASTAGGSIPGELFF.

V gene TRBV29-1 combines with J gene TRBJ2-2; the D call from TCRdb, TRBD1, cannot be confirmed without DNA. The CDR3 has 15 residues. CDR1 SQVTM and CDR2 ANQGSEA come from the germline V gene. CDR3 protein: CSVGRGAVNTGELFF.

This chain's CDR3 is CASSPLRPGLTLGELFF. The rearrangement joins TRBV9 to TRBJ2-2; TCRdb proposes TRBD2, but this gene call is untestable without DNA. The CDR3 is made up of 17 amino acids. Per germline, CDR1 SGDLS and CDR2 YYNGEE.

CDR3: CASSTFSSGRRYNEQFF. This chain connects TRBV5-6 to TRBJ2-1; absent DNA, TCRdb's TRBD2 call cannot be checked. Germline V gene lookup returns CDR1 SGHDT and CDR2 YYEEEE. This CDR3 contains 17 residues.

V gene TRBV4-1 combines with J gene TRBJ2-1; TCRdb's D call, TRBD1, is unchecked because there is no DNA. This CDR3 has 20 residues. Germline V gives CDR1 MGHRA, CDR2 YSYEKL. The CDR3 protein is CASSLSPDRRRSGSYNEQFF.

The chain employs TRBV20-1 and TRBJ2-3; TCRdb's D call of TRBD2 is untestable without DNA. Germline values: CDR1 DFQATT, CDR2 SNEGSKA (reference sequence). There are 15 residues in the CDR3. The CDR3 sequence: CSAHQLAGEKGTQYF.